Each of the 31 T cell receptor delta chains below was sequenced from the same sample in a study of gamma-delta T cells after stem cell transplantation. TCRdb called clones from the RT-PCR reads again using CATT. The data show more than 4,500 delta-chain clones, roughly 1.9% seen once. Sequencing input: gamma-delta T cells. The receptors here all came from a human donor. It is not recorded whose cells these are; they may come from a transplant donor.

In the case of this clone: For this DNA, TCRdb reports the protein of a much larger clone, which diverges at residue 7, most likely from a read error; the protein presented here is translated directly from the DNA. This sequence joins TRDV2 and TRDJ1; perhaps TRDD3 as D (5 bases). This CDR3 region has 17 residues. CDR1 is GEAIGNYY, CDR2 EKD, per germline. V was pared by 0 bases and J by 0 bases, with 16 bases between. The DNA of the CDR3 is TGTGCCTGTGACACCGTACCGGGGGCTAAGTACACCGATAAACTCATCTTT. Its translation is CACDTVPGAKYTDKLIF.

This clone is large in the sample. Other DNA sequences in the sample encode the same CDR3. Here the CDR3 DNA reads TGTGCCTGTGACACGCTGGGGGTTAAGTACACCGATAAACTCATCTTT. Translating gives CACDTLGVKYTDKLIF. This chain connects TRDV2 to TRDJ1; 7 positions match TRDD3. The CDR3 is made up of 16 amino acids. Germline V gives CDR1 GEAIGNYY, CDR2 EKD. Germline trimming cut 1 base from V and 0 bases from J; bases unmatched to any gene: 7.

In this sample, this clone turned up a few times. The TCRdb protein, from a much larger clone, departs from this DNA's translation at residue 5, likely by read error; the protein shown derives from the DNA. The chain is built from TRDV2 and TRDJ1, with a weak D call TRDD3 (5 bases). Germline V gives CDR1 GEAIGNYY, CDR2 EKD. The V and J ends lost 3 bases and 3 bases respectively, with 13 bases between them. The CDR3 is made up of 14 amino acids. This CDR3 reads CACDALGRADKLIF. The CDR3 coding sequence is TGTGCCTGTGACGCGCTGGGAAGGGCCGATAAACTCATCTTT.

Within the sample, this clone is large (0.1 to 1%). This same CDR3 is encoded by further DNA sequences in the sample. The V and J genes are TRDV2 and TRDJ1; 11 bases match TRDD3. Germline CDR1 and CDR2: GEAIGNYY and EKD. There are 17 residues in the CDR3. Unmatched junction bases numbered 10, after V lost 0 bases and J lost 5 bases. The DNA of the CDR3 is TGTGCCTGTGACACCATCGATGGGGGATACGCTGCTGATAAACTCATCTTT. Encoded protein: CACDTIDGGYAADKLIF.

This clone has only a few counts. The protein in TCRdb stems from a much larger clone and differs at residue 7 from this DNA's translation, likely a read error; here the protein is translated from the DNA. The chain is built from TRDV2 and TRDJ1, with 10 bases that match TRDD3. The CDR3 spans 19 residues. In germline, CDR1 is GEAIGNYY, CDR2 EKD. The V segment lost 3 bases and the J segment 4 bases; nucleotides outside the gene matches: 19. Here the CDR3 reads CACDPARGIRPQGGDKLIF. As DNA, the CDR3 is TGTGCCTGTGACCCTGCCCGGGGGATACGCCCTCAGGGTGGCGATAAACTCATCTTT.

This clone showed up just a few times. The protein held in TCRdb is that of a much larger clone and does not match this DNA's translation at residue 15, likely because of a read error; the protein shown is translated from the DNA. V gene TRDV2 combines with J gene TRDJ1; D perhaps matches TRDD2 (5 bases). CDR3 length: 17 residues. Germline V CDR1 and CDR2: GEAIGNYY, EKD. CDR3 sequence (DNA): TGTGCCTGTGACACCGTGGGCGACCCTTCTCCGGCCGATAAACCCATCTTT. Amino acids: CACDTVGDPSPADKPIF.

This clone was counted a few times. The likely explanation is a read error, given a far larger clone one base away. V usage is TRDV2 and J usage is TRDJ1, with 10 positions matching TRDD3. The CDR3 length is 15 residues. Trimming cost V 5 bases and J 2 bases; bases outside gene matches: 7. Germline lookup yields CDR1 GEAIGNYY and CDR2 EKD. The CDR3 sequence is CACGLLGDWTDKLIF. The CDR3 nucleotides read TGTGCCTGTGGCTTACTGGGGGATTGGACCGATAAACTCATCTTT.

This clone was counted between two and nine times. The genes are TRDV1 and TRDJ1; a possible D gene is TRDD3 (6 bases). Germline loops: CDR1 TSWWSYY, CDR2 QGS. V lost 6 bases and J lost 7, with 39 bases in between. This CDR3 is built from 21 residues. CDR3 nucleotide sequence: TGTGCTCTTGGCCCCAAGTATGATAACGGAGACTCGTACTGGGACAAATGTAAACTCATCTTT. This sequence encodes CALGPKYDNGDSYWDKCKLIF.

The V call is TRDV2, the J call TRDJ1; 9 nucleotides agree with TRDD3. Trimming removed 0 bases from V and 1 base from J; junction bases left unmatched: 26. The CDR3 runs 23 residues. CDR1 and CDR2 from the germline V gene are GEAIGNYY and EKD. CDR3: CACDTINSYGGYSLRPVTDKLIF. CDR3 DNA: TGTGCCTGTGACACCATCAATTCCTACGGGGGATACTCCCTTCGGCCTGTCACCGATAAACTCATCTTT.

About this clone itself: This DNA translates differently at residue 4 from the TCRdb protein, which is that of a much larger clone; a read error is likely, and the protein shown is the DNA's own translation. This chain links TRDV2 with TRDJ1; D is possibly TRDD3 (6 bases). Germline assignment: CDR1 GEAIGNYY and CDR2 EKD. The length of the CDR3 is 16 residues. V lost 5 bases to trimming and J lost 2 bases, with 20 bases between them. CDR3 region: CACGLLGDRGTDKLIF. CDR3 bases: TGTGCCTGTGGCTTACTGGGAGATAGGGGGACCGATAAACTCATCTTT.

In the case of this clone: The protein TCRdb lists belongs to a much larger clone and differs from this DNA's translation at residue 3, which points to a read error; the protein shown is made from the DNA. This chain uses TRDV2 with TRDJ1; D ambiguous. The V gene's germline CDR1 is GEAIGNYY and CDR2 EKD. CDR3 length: 15 amino acids. CDR3 DNA: TGTGCCCGTGACTCAGTGGGTATTAACACCGATAAACTCATCTTT. It codes for CARDSVGINTDKLIF.

There are a few counts of this clone. A read error may be the cause here, since a much bigger clone is one base away. Other DNA sequences in the same sample also yield this CDR3. The chain employs TRDV2 and TRDJ1, with D possibly matching TRDD3 (6 bases). The CDR3 runs to 17 residues. Germline V gene lookup returns CDR1 GEAIGNYY and CDR2 EKD. Trimming pared 1 base from V and 3 bases from J, leaving 20 bases between. The DNA for the CDR3 is TGTGCCTGTGACACGATTGGTGGGGGGCGCCCTCCCGATAAACTCATCTTT. It yields the protein CACDTIGGGRPPDKLIF.

This clone was counted only a few times. Since a far larger clone is one base different, this is likely a read error. Within the sample, other DNA sequences also encode this same CDR3. The chain has TRDV2 and TRDJ3, with 8 bases that match TRDD3. J gave up 0 bases and V 2 bases, and 8 bases lay outside the gene matches. Germline V gives CDR1 GEAIGNYY, CDR2 EKD. The CDR3 has 19 residues. The CDR3 DNA sequence: TGTGCCTGTGACAGCTGGGGGAATACAACCTCCTGGGACACCCGACAGATGTTTTTC. Translated, it gives CACDSWGNTTSWDTRQMFF.

This clone was counted many times. J is TRDJ3 and V is TRDV2; 12 positions agree with TRDD3. Germline V CDR1 and CDR2: GEAIGNYY, EKD. This CDR3 is built from 22 residues. Unmatched junction bases numbered 12, after V lost 1 base and J lost 0 bases. In DNA form, the CDR3 reads TGTGCCTGTGACACTCCTGGGCTGGGGGATACGTCTAGCTCCTGGGACACCCGACAGATGTTTTTC. Translated, it gives CACDTPGLGDTSSSWDTRQMFF.

As to this clone: The translation of this DNA and the TCRdb protein of a much larger clone differ at residue 5, probably owing to a read error; the protein shown here is translated from the DNA. CDR3 in DNA: TGTGCCTGTGACATTCTGGGGGATACATGGGGCACCGATAAACTCATCTTT. Amino acid sequence: CACDILGDTWGTDKLIF. The genes are TRDV2 and TRDJ1; 11 bases match TRDD3. The J segment lost 1 base and the V segment lost 2 bases, leaving 8 bases of the junction unmatched. This CDR3 contains 17 residues. The germline V gene has CDR1 GEAIGNYY and CDR2 EKD.

This clone turned up a few times. A far larger clone is off by one base, so a read error is likely. The same CDR3 can be traced to other DNA sequences in this sample. This rearrangement joins TRDV2 to TRDJ1, with TRDD3 as a possible D gene (6 bases). CDR3 length: 15 residues. From germline, CDR1 is GEAIGNYY and CDR2 EKD. Between the trimmed V and J ends, which lost 4 bases and 0 bases, there was a span of 14 bases. CDR3 region: CACDTLGTYTDKLIF. The CDR3 DNA follows: TGTGCCTGTGATACCCTGGGGACTTACACCGATAAACTCATCTTT.

This clone was recorded many times. A far larger clone is just one base off, so this is likely a read error. The chain has TRDV2 and TRDJ1, with 10 bases fitting TRDD3. Looked up from germline, CDR1 is GEAIGNYY and CDR2 is EKD. V lost 2 bases to trimming and J lost 3 bases; unmatched junction nucleotides: 8. CDR3 length: 16 amino acids. The CDR3 DNA reads as TGTGCCTGTGACAAACTGGGGGATCGATACGCCGATAAACTCATCTTT. It specifies CACDKLGDRYADKLIF.

The table lists this clone with a few counts. This is likely an artifact of a read error, given a far larger clone one base away. The sample has other DNA sequences that encode this CDR3 too. This rearrangement joins TRDV2 to TRDJ1; TRDD3 matches at 13 bases. Germline V lookup: CDR1 GEAIGNYY, CDR2 EKD. The CDR3 length is 19 residues. Losses at the gene ends were 7 bases for V and 3 bases for J; bases not matched to a gene: 19. The CDR3 loop reads CACDLITGGYALYPDKLIF. Here the CDR3 DNA reads TGTGCCTGCGACCTCATTACTGGGGGATACGCACTTTACCCCGATAAACTCATCTTT.

Regarding this clone: The mismatch at residue 10 between this DNA's translation and the TCRdb protein of a much larger clone likely reflects a read error; the protein shown is translated from the DNA. The chain has TRDV2 and TRDJ1; D ambiguous. Trimming stripped 3 bases from V and 1 base from J, with 17 bases between. The CDR3 is 16 amino acids. Germline CDR1 is GEAIGNYY and CDR2 is EKD. CDR3 residues: CACDLVPGSSTDKLIF. The CDR3 coding sequence is TGTGCCTGTGACCTCGTACCCGGCTCGAGCACCGATAAACTCATCTTT.

This clone counts as medium-sized. V and J are TRDV2 and TRDJ1; no clear D gene. The length of the CDR3 is 13 residues. Germline CDR1 reads GEAIGNYY; CDR2 reads EKD. Trimming left V 3 bases short and J 0 bases short, with 7 bases between. The CDR3 DNA is TGTGCCTGTGACGGAATGAACACCGATAAACTCATCTTT. Translated, it gives CACDGMNTDKLIF.

This clone has more than one count but fewer than ten. A far larger clone is only one base removed, so a read error is likely. This same CDR3 is encoded by further DNA sequences in the sample. The V call is TRDV2, the J call TRDJ1; TRDD3 matches 13 bases. This CDR3 is built from 19 residues. The germline V gene encodes CDR1 GEAIGNYY and CDR2 EKD. The CDR3 sequence: CACDTVLGDTRMYTDKLIF. CDR3 bases: TGTGCCTGTGACACCGTACTGGGGGATACGCGGATGTACACGGATAAACTCATCTTT.

This clone ranks as large (0.1 to 1%). Other DNA sequences in this specimen translate into the identical CDR3. For the CDR3, the DNA is TGTGCCTGTGACTTCTTACGTACTGGGGGATACTACACCGATAAACTCATCTTT. This codes for CACDFLRTGGYYTDKLIF. V and J are TRDV2 and TRDJ1; TRDD3 agrees at 12 bases. The V gene's germline CDR1 is GEAIGNYY and CDR2 EKD. The CDR3 is 18 amino acids. The junction had 10 bases not matched to a gene; V was cut back by 3 bases and J by 0 bases.

In regard to this clone: The protein given by TCRdb reflects a much larger clone and differs at residue 10 from this DNA's translation, likely from a read error; the protein shown is the DNA's translation. The chain is built from TRDV2 and TRDJ1; TRDD3 agrees at 10 bases. Germline CDR1 is GEAIGNYY and CDR2 is EKD. CDR3 length equals 16 residues. The V gene end was trimmed by 5 bases and the J gene end by 1 base; junction bases not matched to a gene: 9. The CDR3 nucleotides read TGTGCCTGTGTTACACTGGGGGATTTGGGCACCGATAAACTCATCTTT. Translating gives CACVTLGDLGTDKLIF.

Remarks on this clone: The TCRdb protein comes from a much larger clone and disagrees with this DNA's translation at residue 11, likely due to a read error; the protein given here is derived from the DNA. V usage is TRDV2 and J usage is TRDJ1; 10 bases are a match to TRDD3. CDR1 GEAIGNYY and CDR2 EKD come from the germline V gene. V shed 0 bases, J shed 1 base, and the junction held 13 bases outside the gene matches. The CDR3 is made up of 19 amino acids. CDR3 sequence (DNA): TGTGCCTGTGACACCGTGGGACTGGGGGATGCGTCAACCACCGATAAACTCATCTTT. It specifies CACDTVGLGDASTTDKLIF.

This clone has just a few counts. The TCRdb protein comes from a much larger clone and disagrees with this DNA's translation at residue 5, likely due to a read error; the protein given here is derived from the DNA. This chain joins TRDV2 and TRDJ1; 12 nucleotides line up with TRDD3. After removal of 3 bases from V and 1 base from J, the junction contained 5 bases not matched to a gene. This CDR3 comprises 16 residues. Germline assignment: CDR1 GEAIGNYY and CDR2 EKD. CDR3 residues: CACDLLGDTATDKLIF. The CDR3 region has the DNA TGTGCCTGTGACCTACTGGGGGATACCGCCACCGATAAACTCATCTTT.

This clone was seen a handful of times. V usage is TRDV2 and J usage is TRDJ1; 12 bases match TRDD3. Germline CDR1 GEAIGNYY, CDR2 EKD. J gave up 0 bases and V 0 bases, and 22 bases lay outside the gene matches. There are 23 residues in the CDR3. The CDR3 sequence is CACDTGFTTQSWGIRSYTDKLIF. The CDR3 DNA reads TGTGCCTGTGACACCGGATTCACCACTCAGAGCTGGGGGATACGTTCGTACACCGATAAACTCATCTTT.

This clone was counted only a few times. A read error is possible here, since a much larger clone lies one base away. The chain employs TRDV2 and TRDJ3; 8 bases map to TRDD3. CDR3 size: 17 residues. Germline CDR1 and CDR2: GEAIGNYY and EKD. V trimming: 3 bases; J trimming: 2 bases; junction bases outside the gene matches: 5. CDR3 nucleotide sequence: TGTGCCTGTGACCATACTGGGGGCCCCTGGGACACCCGACAGATGTTTTTC. It encodes CACDHTGGPWDTRQMFF.

Points on this clone: The TCRdb record carries a much larger clone's protein, which differs from this DNA's translation at residue 5; a read error is the likely cause, and the protein listed here is the DNA translation. The rearrangement links TRDV2 to TRDJ1; D might be TRDD3 (6 bases). V was trimmed by 3 bases and J by 0 bases, leaving 16 bases between them. Germline lookup yields CDR1 GEAIGNYY and CDR2 EKD. CDR3 size: 16 residues. The CDR3 region is CACDSVGGLYTDKLIF. The DNA of the CDR3 is TGTGCCTGTGACTCCGTTGGGGGGCTTTACACCGATAAACTCATCTTT.

This clone was seen a few times. Translating this DNA gives a protein that differs at residue 3 from the TCRdb one, which belongs to a much larger clone; a read error is likely, and the protein shown is this translation. The chain links TRDV2 to TRDJ1, with D perhaps TRDD3 (5 bases). Per germline, CDR1 GEAIGNYY and CDR2 EKD. The CDR3 spans 16 residues. CDR3 loop: CAYDAWAQGHTDKLIF. CDR3 bases: TGTGCCTATGACGCCTGGGCCCAGGGGCACACCGATAAACTCATCTTT.

For this clone: The TCRdb protein, from a much larger clone, departs from this DNA's translation at residue 8, likely by read error; the protein shown derives from the DNA. This chain uses TRDV2 with TRDJ1, with D possibly matching TRDD3 (6 bases). V gave up 1 base and J gave up 0 bases, with 17 bases separating them. The CDR3 sequence is 17 residues long. The germline gives CDR1 GEAIGNYY, CDR2 EKD. CDR3 residues: CACDTLGNTAYTDKLIF. The CDR3 DNA reads TGTGCCTGTGACACGCTGGGGAATACGGCGTACACCGATAAACTCATCTTT.

This clone was recorded many times. The V gene is TRDV1, the J gene TRDJ1; 9 bases align to TRDD2. Germline V gives CDR1 TSWWSYY, CDR2 QGS. The CDR3 length is 25 residues. V trimming: 2 bases; J trimming: 0 bases; junction bases outside the gene matches: 31. As DNA, the CDR3 is TGTGCTCTTGGGGAAGGCCTTCCTACTTACCAACTTTACTGGGGATCCTCCCCGTACACCGATAAACTCATCTTT. This gives the protein CALGEGLPTYQLYWGSSPYTDKLIF.